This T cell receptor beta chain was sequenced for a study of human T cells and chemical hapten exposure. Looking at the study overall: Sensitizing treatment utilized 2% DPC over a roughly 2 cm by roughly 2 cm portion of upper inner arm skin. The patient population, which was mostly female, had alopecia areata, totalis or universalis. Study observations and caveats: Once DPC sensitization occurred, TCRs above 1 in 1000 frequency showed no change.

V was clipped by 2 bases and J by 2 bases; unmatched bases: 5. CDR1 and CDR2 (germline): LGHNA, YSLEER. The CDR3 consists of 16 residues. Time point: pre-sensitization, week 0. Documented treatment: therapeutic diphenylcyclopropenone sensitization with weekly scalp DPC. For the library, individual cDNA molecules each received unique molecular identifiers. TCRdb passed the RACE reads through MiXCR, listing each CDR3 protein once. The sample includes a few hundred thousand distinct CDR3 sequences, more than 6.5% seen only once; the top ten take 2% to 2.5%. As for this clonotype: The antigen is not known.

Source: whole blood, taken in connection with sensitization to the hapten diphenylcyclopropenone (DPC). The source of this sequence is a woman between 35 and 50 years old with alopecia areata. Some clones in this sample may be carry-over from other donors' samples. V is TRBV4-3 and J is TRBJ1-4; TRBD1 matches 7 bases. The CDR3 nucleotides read TGCGCCAGCAGCCAATTCGGACAGGCTACTAATGAAAAACTGTTTTTT. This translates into CASSQFGQATNEKLFF.